One and the same sample provided the 9 T cell receptor beta chains below, sequenced in a study of OX40 agonist ivuxolimab in advanced cancers. Some clones are missing from TCRdb's copy, which holds only in-frame ones; the method was immunoSEQ multiplex PCR. The top ten clones hold more than 20% of a sample with 40,000 to 60,000 clones, over 85% of them seen once. Material: CD4+ or CD8+ T cells sorted from blood, obtained in a trial of the OX40 agonist ivuxolimab. The receptors stem from an adult with an advanced solid tumor such as melanoma, head and neck, liver or kidney cancer.

CDR3 protein: CASSITPTAWNEQFF. The CDR3 bases are TGTGCCAGTAGTATAACTCCTACTGCGTGGAATGAGCAGTTCTTC. The chain has TRBV19 and TRBJ2-1; the D is unclear. CDR3 size: 15 residues. Germline V CDR1 and CDR2: LNHDA, SQIVND (reference sequence). Trimming cost V 2 bases and J 7 bases, with 15 bases left between them.

This clone was seen just once. V gene TRBV4-3 combines with J gene TRBJ2-6; D is ambiguous. Germline lookup yields CDR1 LGHNA and CDR2 YSLEER. CDR3 size: 16 residues. Deletions cut 0 bases from V and 0 bases from J, with 6 bases between. The CDR3 DNA follows: TGCGCCAGCAGCCAAGAACAGTACTCTGGGGCCAACGTCCTGACTTTC. The encoded protein is CASSQEQYSGANVLTF.

This sequence joins TRBV4-1 and TRBJ1-1; tentatively, D is TRBD1 (6 bases). CDR3 length: 13 residues. CDR1 is MGHRA and CDR2 is YSYEKL in the germline V gene. Trimming removed 0 bases from V and 11 bases from J, with 13 bases in between. The CDR3 protein is CASSQDVVRGAFF. The CDR3 bases are TGCGCCAGCAGCCAAGATGTCGTGAGGGGGGCTTTCTTT.

V is TRBV27 and J is TRBJ1-5; no reliable D call. Trimming took 3 bases from V and 1 from J, leaving 7 bases between them. The CDR3 totals 14 residues. Germline V CDR1 and CDR2: MNHEY, SMNVEV (reference sequence). This CDR3 reads CASSLAGSNQPQHF. In DNA, the CDR3 is TGTGCCAGCAGTTTGGCGGGGAGCAATCAGCCCCAGCATTTT.

The chain carries TRBV29-1 and TRBJ2-7; D might be TRBD1 (6 bases). Germline loops: CDR1 SQVTM, CDR2 ANQGSEA. The CDR3 length is 13 residues. V gave up 6 bases and J gave up 1 base, with 13 bases separating them. For the CDR3, the DNA is TGCAGCGTGATGCAGGGGCCTTCCTACGAGCAGTACTTC. Translation: CSVMQGPSYEQYF.

The chain combines TRBV15 with TRBJ1-1; D possibly corresponds to TRBD1 (5 bases). The CDR3 length is 14 residues. CDR1 is LNHNV and CDR2 is YYDKDF in the germline V gene (reference sequence). Trimming removed 5 bases at V and 7 bases at J, with 17 bases between. The CDR3 DNA reads as TGTGCCACCAGCCTTATTCAAAGGGGTGGTGAAGCTTTCTTT. Translated: CATSLIQRGGEAFF. The whole variable domain, remainder taken from reference TRBV15 and TRBJ1-1, is DAMVIQNPRYQVTQFGKPVTLSCSQTLNHNVMYWYQQKSSQAPKLLFHYYDKDFNNEADTPDNFQSRRPNTSFCFLDIRSPGLGDTAMYLCATSLIQRGGEAFFGQGTRLTVV.

This chain connects TRBV7-9 to TRBJ2-3; D ambiguous. V lost 4 bases, J lost 10 bases, and 15 bases lay in between. Germline V lookup: CDR1 SEHNR, CDR2 FQNEAQ (reference sequence). The CDR3 has 13 residues. CDR3 amino acids: CASSYDILRAQYF. The CDR3 DNA is TGTGCCAGCAGCTACGACATTCTCCGGGCGCAGTATTTT.

J is TRBJ2-7 and V is TRBV7-6, with D perhaps given as TRBD1 or TRBD2 (5 bases each). The CDR3 contains 15 residues. In germline, CDR1 is SGHVS, CDR2 FNYEAQ. V lost 2 bases and J lost 1, with 12 bases in between. CDR3 sequence reads: CASSLRGASSYEQYF. The CDR3 DNA is TGTGCCAGCAGCTTAAGAGGGGCCTCTTCCTACGAGCAGTACTTC.

The chain is built from TRBV27 and TRBJ2-2; no clear D gene. Germline-derived CDR1 and CDR2 are MNHEY and SMNVEV (reference sequence). CDR3 size: 13 residues. The germline V and J ends were trimmed by 5 bases and 4 bases, with 8 bases remaining between them. The CDR3 bases are TGTGCCAGCAGTCCGACGGCCACCGGGGAGCTGTTTTTT. Its protein product is CASSPTATGELFF.